There are many counts of the clone carrying this T cell receptor (beta chain). Clones were read by immunoSEQ multiplex PCR, and TCRdb kept only the in-frame ones, dropping some. The profile shows approximately 96,000 clones, roughly 90% of them singletons. The sample originates from a study of blood T cell repertoires in COVID-19. Overall study: PBMCs, B-cell-depleted T cells, or T cells were the source of the cDNA or gDNA that made up the material.

The V end lost 2 bases, the J end lost 0 bases, and 8 bases lay between the germline ends. The CDR3 is 16 residues long. The germline V gene encodes CDR1 MRHNA and CDR2 SNTAGT. This receptor was identified in a woman of 80 years or more with acute or convalescent COVID-19. The chain carries TRBV6-4 and TRBJ2-6, with D tentatively TRBD2 (6 bases). Specimen: peripheral blood. The CDR3 DNA reads as TGTGCCAGCAGTGACGGGAGGTCCTCTGGGGCCAACGTCCTGACTTTC. Its translation is CASSDGRSSGANVLTF.